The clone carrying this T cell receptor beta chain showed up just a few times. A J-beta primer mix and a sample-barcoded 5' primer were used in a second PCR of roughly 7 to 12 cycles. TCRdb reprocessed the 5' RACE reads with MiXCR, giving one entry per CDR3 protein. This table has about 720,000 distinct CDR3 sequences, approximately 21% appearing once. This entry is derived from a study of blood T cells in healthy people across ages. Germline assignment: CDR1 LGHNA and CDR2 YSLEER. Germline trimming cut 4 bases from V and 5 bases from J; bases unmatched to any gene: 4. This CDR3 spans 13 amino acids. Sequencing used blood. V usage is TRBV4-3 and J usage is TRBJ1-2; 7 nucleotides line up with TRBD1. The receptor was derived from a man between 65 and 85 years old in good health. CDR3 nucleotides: TGCGCCAGCAGCCGGTCACAGGGGTATGGCTACACCTTC. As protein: CASSRSQGYGYTF.